This T cell receptor beta chain was identified in a study of sequential checkpoint blockade in melanoma. Study-wide background: Arm A got nivolumab then ipilimumab; arm B the reverse, 1:1. After both sequences, patients received maintenance nivolumab.

Sequencing used immunoSEQ multiplex PCR; TCRdb keeps in-frame clones, though not all of them. The table includes 15,000 or so clones, approximately 93% detected once. Treatment here: randomized to nivolumab then ipilimumab (arm A) or the reverse (arm B). Patients had received no earlier DNA-damaging chemotherapy. PBMC sorting kept live CD3+CD8+ cells without CD19 or CD56. Germline assignment: CDR1 SEHNR and CDR2 FQNEAQ (reference sequence). The CDR3 is 14 residues long. The trim removed 4 bases at V and 1 base at J, leaving 2 bases unmatched. This sample comprised CD8+ T cells sorted from blood (inferred from file names), obtained from a patient given nivolumab and ipilimumab in sequence. The chain has TRBV7-9 and TRBJ2-7; 9 positions agree with TRBD2. The sequence was collected from a human donor with melanoma. CDR3 in DNA: TGTGCCAGCAGCTCGACTAGCGGATCCTACGAGCAGTACTTC. Translating it yields CASSSTSGSYEQYF.